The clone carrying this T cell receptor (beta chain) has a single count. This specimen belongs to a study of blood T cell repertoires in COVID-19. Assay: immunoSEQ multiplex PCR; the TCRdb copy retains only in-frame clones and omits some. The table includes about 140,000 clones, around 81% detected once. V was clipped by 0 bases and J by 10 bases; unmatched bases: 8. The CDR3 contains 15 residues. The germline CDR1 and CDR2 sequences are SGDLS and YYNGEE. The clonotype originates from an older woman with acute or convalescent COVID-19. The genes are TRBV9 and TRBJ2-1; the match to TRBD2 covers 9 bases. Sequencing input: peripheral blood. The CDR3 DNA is TGTGCCAGCAGCGTAGGGGGCGGGAGGGCCGGAGAGCAGTTCTTC. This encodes CASSVGGGRAGEQFF.